Following are 23 T cell receptor beta chains from one sample sequenced in a study of blood T cells in healthy people across ages. Primers used in a second PCR of about 6 to 12 cycles were a sample-barcoded 5' primer and a J-beta primer mix. TCRdb re-analysed the 5' RACE reads in MiXCR, keeping a single row per CDR3 protein. The table records roughly 570,000 distinct CDR3 sequences, 25% to 30% of them present only once. Sequenced material: blood. Every receptor here comes from a woman between 65 and 79 years old in good health.

The chain employs TRBV6-5 and TRBJ2-7, with D perhaps given as TRBD1 or TRBD2 (5 bases each). Germline V gene data show CDR1 as MNHEY and CDR2 as SVGAGI. V was cut by 5 bases and J by 3 bases, with 17 bases left in between. The CDR3 is 15 amino acids. The CDR3 loop is CASSHSRDGSYEQYF. Written as DNA, the CDR3 is TGTGCCAGCAGTCATTCTAGGGACGGAAGCTACGAGCAGTACTTC.

Only a few counts were recorded for this clonotype. The chain combines TRBV7-2 with TRBJ2-2, with D perhaps TRBD2 (6 bases). Between the trimmed V and J ends, which lost 5 bases and 4 bases, there was a span of 17 bases. This CDR3 contains 16 residues. Germline CDR1 is SGHTA and CDR2 is FQGNSA. The CDR3 loop reads CASSPYGGRFTGELFF. DNA for the CDR3: TGTGCCAGCAGCCCTTACGGGGGTCGGTTCACCGGGGAGCTGTTTTTT. Based on the CDR3 plus reference TRBV7-2 and TRBJ2-2, the full variable domain is GAGVSQSPSNKVTEKGKDVELRCDPISGHTALYWYRQSLGQGLEFLIYFQGNSAPDKSGLPSDRFSAERTGGSVSTLTIQRTQQEDSAVYLCASSPYGGRFTGELFFGEGSRLTVL.

The J gene is TRBJ2-1, the V gene TRBV4-2; 8 bases are shared with TRBD1. CDR3 length equals 17 residues. From germline, CDR1 is LGHNA and CDR2 YNFKEQ. J was trimmed by 8 bases and V by 4 bases; bases with no gene match: 16. The DNA for the CDR3 is TGTGCCAGCAGCCTATCGAGACAGGGGCAGATCTCGTATGAGCAGTTCTTC. Its translation is CASSLSRQGQISYEQFF.

This clonotype turned up a few times. The CDR3 loop reads CASTRTGKGNEKLFF. CDR3 nucleotides: TGTGCCAGCACTCGGACGGGAAAAGGGAACGAAAAACTGTTTTTT. The chain combines TRBV2 with TRBJ1-4, with D uncertain. The CDR3 contains 15 residues. V was cut by 7 bases and J by 8 bases, with 20 bases left in between. The germline V gene encodes CDR1 SNHLY and CDR2 FYNNEI.

A few counts support this clonotype. CDR3 sequence: CASSPSQGGTQYF. CDR3 in DNA: TGTGCCAGCAGCCCGTCACAGGGGGGGACCCAGTACTTC. This chain uses TRBV4-2 with TRBJ2-5; 8 nucleotides line up with TRBD1. Germline V gene sequence: CDR1 LGHNA, CDR2 YNFKEQ. Trimming took 4 bases from V and 7 from J; bases not matched to a gene: 5. The CDR3 runs 13 residues.

The genes are TRBV6-5 and TRBJ1-1; 7 nucleotides align to TRBD1. J was trimmed by 0 bases and V by 4 bases; bases with no gene match: 5. The CDR3 consists of 15 residues. The germline V gene has CDR1 MNHEY and CDR2 SVGAGI. The CDR3 protein is CASSSTGMLNTEAFF. CDR3 nucleotides: TGTGCCAGCAGTTCGACAGGGATGCTGAACACTGAAGCTTTCTTT.

The rearrangement joins TRBV4-2 to TRBJ2-4, with D perhaps TRBD2 (6 bases). Deletions cut 4 bases from V and 1 base from J, with 14 bases between. This CDR3 comprises 16 residues. CDR1 and CDR2 (germline): LGHNA, YNFKEQ. The CDR3 loop is CASSPPGDLAKNIQYF. The CDR3 nucleotides read TGTGCCAGCAGCCCGCCGGGGGATCTCGCCAAAAACATTCAGTACTTC.

The chain combines TRBV12-3 or TRBV12-4 with TRBJ2-5; TRBD2 agrees at 8 bases. J gave up 9 bases and V 1 base, and 1 base lay outside the gene matches. This CDR3 has 12 amino acids. This chain's CDR3 is CASSLVGGAQYF. The DNA of the CDR3 is TGTGCCAGCAGTTTAGTCGGGGGGGCCCAGTACTTC.

This chain joins TRBV11-2 and TRBJ1-5, with D uncertain. The CDR3 totals 14 residues. Germline loops: CDR1 SGHAT, CDR2 FQNNGV. The V and J ends lost 4 bases and 6 bases respectively, with 13 bases between them. DNA for the CDR3: TGTGCCAGCAGCTCCGCCCCGGGGTTTCAGCCCCAGCATTTT. Protein product: CASSSAPGFQPQHF.

This chain connects TRBV4-3 to TRBJ2-4; 7 bases agree with TRBD2. Trimming removed 0 bases from V and 0 bases from J; junction bases left unmatched: 5. From germline, CDR1 is LGHNA and CDR2 YSLEER. The CDR3 length is 17 residues. For the CDR3, the DNA is TGCGCCAGCAGCCAAGATTGGCTAGCGGCAGCCAAAAACATTCAGTACTTC. This codes for CASSQDWLAAAKNIQYF.

A few counts support this clonotype. The rearrangement links TRBV7-6 to TRBJ2-7; D is ambiguous. The J call may be wrong; the DNA end is better matched by TRBJ2-1. This CDR3 region has 14 residues. The germline CDR1 and CDR2 sequences are SGHVS and FNYEAQ. This CDR3 is CASSLARLDNEQFF. Here the CDR3 DNA reads TGTGCCAGCAGCTTAGCGCGGCTCGACAATGAGCAGTTCTTC.

The chain has TRBV7-2 and TRBJ2-5; TRBD1 is a possible D gene (6 bases). This CDR3 contains 12 residues. V shed 3 bases and J shed 11 bases, with 13 bases lying between them. Germline V gives CDR1 SGHTA, CDR2 FQGNSA. CDR3 residues: CASSFDRLEQYF. The CDR3 nucleotides read TGTGCCAGCAGCTTTGACAGGTTAGAGCAGTACTTC.

In this sample, this clonotype turned up many times. CDR3 sequence (DNA): TGTGCCAGCAGTTTTAACAATGAGCAGTTCTTC. This encodes CASSFNNEQFF. The chain has TRBV6-6 and TRBJ2-1; no definite D call. The CDR3 spans 11 residues. Germline assignment: CDR1 MNHNY and CDR2 SVGAGI (reference sequence). V gave up 4 bases and J gave up 5 bases, with 3 bases separating them.

The genes are TRBV20-1 and TRBJ2-5; TRBD1 aligns across 7 bases. Losses at the gene ends were 0 bases for V and 5 bases for J; bases not matched to a gene: 6. Germline V gene sequence: CDR1 DFQATT, CDR2 SNEGSKA (reference sequence). The CDR3 length is 14 residues. In nucleotides, the CDR3 is TGCAGTGCTAGAGAGACAGGGCGAATGGAGACCCAGTACTTC. Protein: CSARETGRMETQYF.

V gene TRBV24-1 combines with J gene TRBJ2-1; 7 bases align to TRBD2. CDR1 and CDR2 (germline): KGHDR, SFDVKD. The CDR3 is 14 amino acids. After removal of 6 bases from V and 11 bases from J, the junction contained 12 bases not matched to a gene. CDR3 DNA sequence: TGTGCCACCAGTAGTCCCGGGGGGAGGGTAAAGCAGTTCTTC. Encoded protein: CATSSPGGRVKQFF.

This rearrangement joins TRBV10-3 to TRBJ1-4; 8 nucleotides align to TRBD1. Germline loops: CDR1 ENHRY, CDR2 SYGVKD. V lost 4 bases to trimming and J lost 4 bases; unmatched junction nucleotides: 8. The CDR3 runs 16 residues. The DNA for the CDR3 is TGTGCCATCAGTGTGAGCAGGGGGCTCAATAATGAAAAACTGTTTTTT. The encoded protein is CAISVSRGLNNEKLFF.

This clonotype occurred a few times. The chain couples TRBV6-5 to TRBJ1-2; tentative D call: TRBD1 (5 bases). CDR1 and CDR2 from the germline V gene are MNHEY and SVGAGI. The CDR3 runs 18 residues. V was clipped by 0 bases and J by 6 bases, with 23 bases between them. The CDR3 reads CASSYSRDRRGETNGYTF. CDR3 bases: TGTGCCAGCAGTTACTCGAGAGACAGACGAGGGGAAACCAATGGCTACACCTTC.

The table lists this clonotype with many counts. CDR3 bases: TGTGCCAGCAGTTTGCATAACGGACTGACTTTAAGCGGGGGCTTAGAGACTGAAGCTTTCTTT. Its protein product is CASSLHNGLTLSGGLETEAFF. The chain combines TRBV12-3 or TRBV12-4 with TRBJ1-1, with D possibly matching TRBD1 (6 bases). This CDR3 spans 21 amino acids. The germline V and J ends were trimmed by 3 bases and 5 bases, with 34 bases remaining between them.

J is TRBJ2-3 and V is TRBV7-8, with TRBD2 identical over 14 bases. V was clipped by 6 bases and J by 5 bases; unmatched bases: 10. Germline V gives CDR1 SGHVS, CDR2 FQNEAQ. This CDR3 region has 17 residues. CDR3 bases: TGTGCCAGCAGACTCAGACTAGCGGGGGGGGCAGGAGATACGCAGTATTTT. Amino acids: CASRLRLAGGAGDTQYF.

This clonotype was counted only a few times. This chain joins TRBV12-3 or TRBV12-4 and TRBJ2-3; possibly TRBD2 for D (6 bases). The CDR3 has 15 residues. V dropped 6 bases and J dropped 5 bases, with 18 bases sitting between them. CDR3 in DNA: TGTGCCAGCAGATCCGGACTACCGAAAATAGATACGCAGTATTTT. Amino acid sequence: CASRSGLPKIDTQYF.

This clonotype was seen a few times. The J gene is TRBJ2-1, the V gene TRBV6-4; no clear D gene. Germline-derived CDR1 and CDR2 are MRHNA and SNTAGT. The CDR3 loop spans 19 amino acids. Trimming took 0 bases from V and 0 from J, leaving 18 bases between them. The CDR3 DNA follows: TGTGCCAGCAGTGACTCAACCACACGTATGTCCGGCTCCTACAATGAGCAGTTCTTC. The encoded protein is CASSDSTTRMSGSYNEQFF.

This clonotype appeared a few times. The rearrangement links TRBV7-6 to TRBJ1-2; perhaps TRBD1 as D (6 bases). The CDR3 has 13 amino acids. V lost 5 bases, J lost 11 bases, and 18 bases lay in between. The germline CDR1 and CDR2 sequences are SGHVS and FNYEAQ. CDR3 sequence (DNA): TGTGCCAGCAGCCCGATCCCGGGACAAGGTTACACCTTC. It translates to CASSPIPGQGYTF.

The chain is built from TRBV6-5 and TRBJ2-7; D not certain. This CDR3 spans 15 amino acids. Germline V gene sequence: CDR1 MNHEY, CDR2 SVGAGI. Trimming shortened V by 0 bases and J by 0 bases, and 9 bases separated the two germline ends. Here the CDR3 reads CASSYSLNPSYEQYF. CDR3 bases: TGTGCCAGCAGTTACTCCCTCAACCCCTCCTACGAGCAGTACTTC.